The 21 T cell receptor beta chains reported below all come from one sample, sequenced in a study of T cells after yellow fever vaccination. In TCRdb, the 5' RACE reads were re-called with MiXCR into one record per CDR3 protein. The table has under 700,000 distinct CDR3 sequences, around a sixth seen once. Sequenced here: PBMCs, sampled around 5 days after the first yellow fever vaccination. These receptor sequences come from a man aged 18 to 29 who received the YFV17D yellow fever vaccine.

The chain carries TRBV15 and TRBJ2-7; D might be TRBD1 (6 bases). Germline values: CDR1 LNHNV, CDR2 YYDKDF (reference sequence). Trimming removed 0 bases at V and 0 bases at J, with 9 bases between. The CDR3 is 15 amino acids. This chain's CDR3 is CATSREGGISYEQYF. CDR3 coding DNA: TGTGCCACCAGCAGAGAAGGGGGAATCTCCTACGAGCAGTACTTC.

The V gene is TRBV6-2 or TRBV6-3, the J gene TRBJ1-1; no firm D call. This CDR3 is 14 amino acids long. V lost 4 bases to trimming and J lost 3 bases, with 12 bases between them. CDR1 is MNHEY and CDR2 is SVGEGT in the germline V gene. CDR3 nucleotide sequence: TGTGCCAGCAGTTCCCACACTCTCGACACTGAAGCTTTCTTT. As protein: CASSSHTLDTEAFF.

This clonotype was detected only a few times. The chain recombines TRBV10-3 with TRBJ1-2, with 9 bases identical to TRBD1. The CDR3 consists of 15 residues. Germline V gene sequence: CDR1 ENHRY, CDR2 SYGVKD. V was clipped by 5 bases and J by 7 bases; unmatched bases: 11. In DNA, the CDR3 is TGTGCCATCAGTTCACAGGGGGCGCAGGGTGGTGGCTACACCTTC. Translation gives CAISSQGAQGGGYTF.

This chain links TRBV5-5 with TRBJ2-7; 9 nucleotides match TRBD2. The CDR3 is 14 residues long. CDR1 is SGHKS, CDR2 YYEKEE, per germline (reference sequence). V lost 4 bases to trimming and J lost 5 bases; unmatched junction nucleotides: 7. The CDR3 sequence: CASSRGLAGNEQYV. The CDR3 nucleotides are TGTGCCAGCAGCCGGGGACTAGCCGGTAACGAGCAGTACGTC.

The chain employs TRBV6-5 and TRBJ1-2; D unclear. Germline values: CDR1 MNHEY, CDR2 SVGAGI. V was pared by 0 bases and J by 7 bases, with 18 bases between. This CDR3 spans 16 amino acids. The DNA for the CDR3 is TGTGCCAGCAGTTACTCGTCCGGGAGCCCGAACGGTGGCTACACCTTC. Its translation is CASSYSSGSPNGGYTF.

This clonotype appeared a few times. The chain has TRBV12-3 or TRBV12-4 and TRBJ1-2; D is ambiguous. The CDR3 runs to 16 residues. V dropped 5 bases and J dropped 0 bases, with 16 bases sitting between them. The CDR3: CASSGRGKEPNYGYTF. As DNA, the CDR3 is TGTGCCAGCAGTGGCCGTGGGAAGGAACCTAACTATGGCTACACCTTC.

This chain joins TRBV27 and TRBJ1-1, with a possible D match to TRBD1 (6 bases). The CDR3 is 15 residues long. V shed 0 bases and J shed 3 bases, with 11 bases lying between them. The V gene's germline CDR1 is MNHEY and CDR2 SMNVEV (reference sequence). Here the CDR3 reads CASSLSRGTDTEAFF. DNA of the CDR3: TGTGCCAGCAGTTTATCGAGGGGGACGGACACTGAAGCTTTCTTT.

Written as DNA, the CDR3 is TGTGCCAGCTCACTAGACAATCAGGGAGAGCAGTTCTTC. Its translation is CASSLDNQGEQFF. The chain has TRBV18 and TRBJ2-1; TRBD1 is a possible D gene (5 bases). The germline V gene encodes CDR1 KGHSH and CDR2 LQKENI. Trimming shortened V by 4 bases and J by 10 bases, and 14 bases separated the two germline ends. The CDR3 covers 13 residues.

This clonotype was picked up a small number of times. The CDR3 reads CASSPHLSSYNEQFF. For the CDR3, the DNA is TGCGCCAGCAGCCCCCACTTGAGCTCCTACAATGAGCAGTTCTTC. The J gene is TRBJ2-1, the V gene TRBV4-3; unclear D gene. The V gene's germline CDR1 is LGHNA and CDR2 YSLEER. The CDR3 loop spans 15 amino acids. Trimming stripped 4 bases from V and 0 bases from J, with 10 bases between.

The chain employs TRBV15 and TRBJ1-4; D unclear. Germline V gene sequence: CDR1 LNHNV, CDR2 YYDKDF (reference sequence). This CDR3 spans 14 amino acids. The CDR3 loop reads CAVGDEGTNEKLFF. The DNA of the CDR3 is TGTGCGGTGGGCGACGAGGGAACTAATGAAAAACTGTTTTTT.

This clonotype occurred a few times. The chain links TRBV5-4 to TRBJ2-2; maybe TRBD2 (6 bases). This CDR3 spans 17 amino acids. V was clipped by 4 bases and J by 1 base, with 17 bases between them. Germline CDR1 is SGHNT and CDR2 is YYREEE (reference sequence). The CDR3 DNA is TGTGCCAGCAGCCGCCCGGGACTCCCAATGAACACCGGGGAGCTGTTTTTT. Amino acid sequence: CASSRPGLPMNTGELFF.

V is TRBV10-3 and J is TRBJ2-3; TRBD2 agrees at 7 bases. Trimming removed 5 bases from V and 5 bases from J; junction bases left unmatched: 7. CDR3 length: 14 amino acids. Germline V lookup: CDR1 ENHRY, CDR2 SYGVKD. The CDR3 coding sequence is TGTGCCATCAGTCCAGCGGGGCTAGGAGATACGCAGTATTTT. The encoded protein is CAISPAGLGDTQYF.

The V gene is TRBV4-2, the J gene TRBJ1-4; the D gene is possibly TRBD1 (6 bases). Per the germline V gene, CDR1 is LGHNA and CDR2 is YNFKEQ. V was clipped by 1 base and J by 7 bases, with 13 bases between them. The CDR3 length is 15 residues. The CDR3 coding sequence is TGTGCCAGCAGCCAAGTAGAAGGGGGTACTGAAAAACTGTTTTTT. Protein: CASSQVEGGTEKLFF.

This clonotype was observed a handful of times. The gene calls are TRBV7-3 and TRBJ2-3; the D is unclear. Looked up from germline, CDR1 is SGHTA and CDR2 is FQGTGA. The CDR3 extends over 13 amino acids. Trimming left V 3 bases short and J 6 bases short, with 10 bases between. CDR3 nucleotides: TGTGCCAGCAGCTTTCTAGATAGGGATACGCAGTATTTT. It codes for CASSFLDRDTQYF.

The table lists this clonotype with a few counts. The rearrangement links TRBV12-3 or TRBV12-4 to TRBJ1-1, with D possibly TRBD1 on 5 matching bases. Trimming removed 0 bases from V and 4 bases from J, with 15 bases in between. This CDR3 spans 16 amino acids. CDR3 region: CASSLATMGVGTEAFF. The CDR3 nucleotides read TGTGCCAGCAGTTTAGCGACGATGGGGGTGGGCACTGAAGCTTTCTTT.

This clonotype was found a few times. The V and J genes are TRBV2 and TRBJ2-3, with D perhaps matching TRBD2 (6 bases). Trimming cost V 6 bases and J 2 bases, with 9 bases left between them. This CDR3 contains 13 residues. CDR1 and CDR2 (germline): SNHLY, FYNNEI. The CDR3 protein is CASRREHTDTQYF. DNA for the CDR3: TGTGCCAGCAGACGGGAGCACACAGATACGCAGTATTTT.

The chain is built from TRBV15 and TRBJ2-3, with TRBD1 matching 7 bases. CDR1 is LNHNV, CDR2 YYDKDF, per germline (reference sequence). The CDR3 runs to 16 residues. Trimming at V came to 0 bases and at J to 0 bases, leaving 3 bases not matched to a gene. The CDR3 sequence: CATSRDLGQSTDTQYF. CDR3 DNA sequence: TGTGCCACCAGCAGAGATCTGGGACAGAGCACAGATACGCAGTATTTT.

In its sample, this clonotype was seen a few times. The V call is TRBV7-2, the J call TRBJ1-4, with D unclear. Per the germline V gene, CDR1 is SGHTA and CDR2 is FQGNSA. Trimming pared 3 bases from V and 8 bases from J, leaving 16 bases between. CDR3 size: 15 residues. CDR3 nucleotide sequence: TGTGCCAGCAGCTTTTTTGGTAGTCCAGGCGAAAAACTGTTTTTT. This translates into CASSFFGSPGEKLFF.

V is TRBV7-9 and J is TRBJ2-3; maybe TRBD2 (7 bases). Trimming pared 8 bases from V and 5 bases from J, leaving 20 bases between. Germline CDR1 is SEHNR and CDR2 is FQNEAQ (reference sequence). The CDR3 sequence is 15 residues long. CDR3 loop: CASGDSAGALDTQYF. The CDR3 DNA is TGTGCCAGCGGGGACTCGGCGGGGGCCCTAGATACGCAGTATTTT. Based on the CDR3 plus reference TRBV7-9 and TRBJ2-3, the full variable domain is DTGVSQNPRHKITKRGQNVTFRCDPISEHNRLYWYRQTLGQGPEFLTYFQNEAQLEKSRLLSDRFSAERPKGSFSTLEIQRTEQGDSAMYLCASGDSAGALDTQYFGPGTRLTVL.

The rearrangement uses TRBV5-1 and TRBJ2-2; unclear D gene. The CDR3 consists of 14 residues. Germline-derived CDR1 and CDR2 are SGHRS and YFSETQ. V shed 0 bases and J shed 5 bases, with 8 bases lying between them. The CDR3 reads CASSLETQTGELFF. CDR3 DNA sequence: TGCGCCAGCAGCTTGGAGACTCAAACCGGGGAGCTGTTTTTT.

In this sample, this clonotype turned up a few times. V and J are TRBV4-1 and TRBJ2-7; no clear D. Germline values: CDR1 MGHRA, CDR2 YSYEKL. CDR3 length: 13 amino acids. Between the trimmed V and J ends, which lost 1 base and 3 bases, there was a span of 7 bases. CDR3 amino acids: CASSQGWGYEQYF. The CDR3 DNA reads as TGCGCCAGCAGCCAAGGGTGGGGCTACGAGCAGTACTTC.